This TCR beta chain derives from a study of shared clonotypes between healthy human individuals. Study-wide points: Rarefaction curves obtained for sorted subsets showed sequencing incomplete despite large depth.

As concerns this clone: Its antigen is currently unknown.

TCRdb's table, derived via immunoSEQ multiplex PCR, lists solely in-frame clones and lacks some. Among 2 million to 3 million clones listed, around 94% were seen once. V shed 4 bases and J 1 base; nucleotides not matched to a gene: 11. Germline V CDR1 and CDR2: SEHNR, FQNEAQ (reference sequence). The CDR3 is 19 amino acids. Donors were healthy HIV-negative adults without recently reported acute infections or vaccinations. Each sample came from a Caucasian adult donor living in Nashville, Tennessee. A split of CD4+ cells into CD45RA+ naive and CD45RA-negative memory subsets was performed. The TCR originated in a man aged 18 to 29 in good health. This chain joins TRBV7-9 and TRBJ2-3, with 13 bases aligning to TRBD2. Sequenced sample: naive CD4+ T cells sorted from blood. Subset indicated: CD45RA+ positively selected. CDR3 loop: CASSSGLAGHLLGTDTQYF. CDR3 sequence (DNA): TGTGCCAGCAGCTCGGGACTAGCGGGGCACCTACTAGGCACAGATACGCAGTATTTT.